This T cell receptor (beta chain) appears in the sequencing data of a study of T-cell reconstitution after alpha-beta-depleted transplantation in children. Study observations and caveats: After transplant, at about two months, alpha-beta T cells were reportedly derived from several hundred expanded graft clones. Newly generated T cells supplied most T-cell counts and diversity one year post-transplant. There were some patients whose high TCRbeta diversity at day 60 came from surviving recipient T cells and thymic progenitors.

A TCRbeta library incorporating unique molecular identifiers was prepared. Each CDR3 protein is one row after TCRdb ran MiXCR on the PCR reads. The sample lists more than 200,000 distinct CDR3 sequences, roughly a sixth occurring once. About this clonotype itself: The antigen is not known.

J gave up 12 bases and V 2 bases, and 5 bases lay outside the gene matches. Germline V lookup: CDR1 MNHEY, CDR2 SMNVEV (reference sequence). The CDR3 has 13 amino acids. This specimen consisted of PBMCs, mostly from graft donor cells, obtained 360 days after TCRalphabeta/CD19-depleted stem cell transplant. This clonotype originated in a male patient between 2 and 10 years old who had a stem cell transplant for acute lymphoblastic leukemia, so the T cells may come from the graft donor. This chain links TRBV27 with TRBJ2-1; 9 bases fit TRBD2. CDR3 bases: TGTGCCAGCAGTTTAGCTAGCGGGGATGGGCAGTTCTTC. Protein: CASSLASGDGQFF.